Listed here are 3 T cell receptor beta chains from one sample, sequenced in a study of shared clonotypes between healthy human individuals. TCRdb's copy holds only in-frame clones and misses some; the assay was immunoSEQ multiplex PCR. The sample shows about 380,000 clones, about 96% of them seen only once. Sequenced material: memory CD8+ T cells sorted from blood. Subset here: CD45RO+ cells pooled with CCR7-negative TemRA cells. The source is a man aged 30-40 years in good health.

V is TRBV5-8 and J is TRBJ2-1; D remains ambiguous. The CDR3 is 15 residues long. The V end lost 4 bases, the J end lost 3 bases, and 14 bases lay between the germline ends. Germline V gene lookup returns CDR1 SGHTS and CDR2 YDEGEE. The CDR3 loop reads CASSHDSSRYNEQFF. CDR3 DNA sequence: TGTGCCAGCAGCCACGACTCGTCTCGCTACAATGAGCAGTTCTTC.

The rearrangement joins TRBV11-2 to TRBJ2-7; tentative D call: TRBD1 (5 bases). CDR3 length equals 15 residues. The germline CDR1 and CDR2 sequences are SGHAT and FQNNGV. V was clipped by 6 bases and J by 4 bases, with 19 bases between them. CDR3 loop: CASSYWTAQGYEQYF. CDR3 coding DNA: TGTGCCAGCAGTTACTGGACGGCTCAGGGTTACGAGCAGTACTTC.

The chain carries TRBV28 and TRBJ2-4; D is perhaps TRBD2 (5 bases). The CDR3 runs to 13 residues. Trimming removed 5 bases at V and 3 bases at J, with 8 bases between. Germline CDR1 MDHEN, CDR2 SYDVKM. CDR3 bases: TGTGCCAGCAGTAGCGGTAACAAAAACATTCAGTACTTC. Protein product: CASSSGNKNIQYF.